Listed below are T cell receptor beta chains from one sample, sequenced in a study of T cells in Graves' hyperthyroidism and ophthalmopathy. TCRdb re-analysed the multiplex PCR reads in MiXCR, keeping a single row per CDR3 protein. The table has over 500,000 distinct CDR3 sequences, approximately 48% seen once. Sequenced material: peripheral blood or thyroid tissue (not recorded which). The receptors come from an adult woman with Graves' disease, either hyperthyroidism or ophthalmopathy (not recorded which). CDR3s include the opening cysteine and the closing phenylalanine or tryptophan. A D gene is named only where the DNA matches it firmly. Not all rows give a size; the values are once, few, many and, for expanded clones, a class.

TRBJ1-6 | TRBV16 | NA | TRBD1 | CASSQSWPTGNSPLHF | TGTGCCAGCAGCCAATCCTGGCCGACAGGGAATTCACCCCTCCACTTT
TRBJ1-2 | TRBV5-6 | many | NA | CASSDTGNYGYTF | TGTGCCAGCAGCGACACGGGGAACTATGGCTACACCTTC
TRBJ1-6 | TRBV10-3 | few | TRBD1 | CAISPTGYNSPLHF | TGTGCCATCAGCCCGACAGGGTACAATTCACCCCTCCACTTT
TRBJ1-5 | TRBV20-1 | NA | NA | CSALTGNGNQPQHF | TGCAGTGCTTTAACAGGGAATGGGAACCAGCCCCAGCATTTT
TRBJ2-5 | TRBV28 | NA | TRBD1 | CASMTGGEETQYF | TGTGCCAGCATGACAGGGGGCGAAGAGACCCAGTACTTC
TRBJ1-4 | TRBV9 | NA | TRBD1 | CASSVTGGRGNEKLFF | TGTGCCAGCAGCGTGACAGGGGGCAGGGGGAATGAAAAACTGTTTTTT
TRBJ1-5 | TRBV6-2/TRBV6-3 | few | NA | CASSYTRDQPQHF | TGTGCCAGCAGTTACACGCGGGATCAGCCCCAGCATTTT
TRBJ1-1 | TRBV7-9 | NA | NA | CASRDGGPSTEAFF | TGTGCCAGCCGGGACGGGGGTCCTAGCACTGAAGCTTTCTTT
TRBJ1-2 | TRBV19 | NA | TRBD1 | CASSIPGQTLNYGYTF | TGTGCCAGTAGTATTCCGGGACAGACGCTTAACTATGGCTACACCTTC
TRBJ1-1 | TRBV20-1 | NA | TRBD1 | CSANTRGVNTEAFF | TGCAGTGCGAACACCAGGGGGGTGAACACTGAAGCTTTCTTT
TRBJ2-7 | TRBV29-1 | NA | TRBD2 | CSGVRLAGGVYEQYF | TGCAGCGGAGTCCGCCTAGCGGGAGGGGTCTACGAGCAGTACTTC
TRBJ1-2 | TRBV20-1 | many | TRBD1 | CSAGYTGANYGYTF | TGCAGTGCGGGCTATACAGGGGCCAACTATGGCTACACCTTC
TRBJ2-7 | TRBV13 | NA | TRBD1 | CASGTRDRLYYKQYF | TGTGCCAGCGGCACAAGGGACAGGCTCTACTACAAGCAGTACTTC
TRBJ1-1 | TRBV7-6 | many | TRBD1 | CASSPRTGQSEAFF | TGTGCCAGCAGCCCCCGGACAGGGCAGAGTGAAGCTTTCTTT
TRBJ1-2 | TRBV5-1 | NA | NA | CASSPRAQGGYGYTF | TGCGCCAGCAGCCCTCGAGCGCAGGGAGGGTATGGCTACACCTTC
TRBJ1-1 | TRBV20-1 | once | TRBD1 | CSADTGGGGNTEAFF | TGCAGTGCCGACACAGGGGGCGGTGGAAACACTGAAGCTTTCTTT
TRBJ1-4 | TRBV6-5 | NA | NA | CASRYQGTNEKLFF | TGTGCCAGCAGATACCAGGGGACTAATGAAAAACTGTTTTTT
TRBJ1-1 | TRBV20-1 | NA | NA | CSANQGSGGDTEAFF | TGCAGTGCTAATCAGGGGTCCGGTGGGGACACTGAAGCTTTCTTT
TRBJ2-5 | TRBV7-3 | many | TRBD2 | CASSLRPAGGGETQYF | TGTGCCAGCAGCTTACGTCCGGCGGGAGGTGGGGAGACCCAGTACTTC
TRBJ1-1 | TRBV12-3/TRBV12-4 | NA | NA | CASSFYRDTEAFF | TGTGCCAGCAGTTTTTACCGGGACACTGAAGCTTTCTTT
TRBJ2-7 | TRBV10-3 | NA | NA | CAIRGGQETYEQYF | TGTGCCATCAGGGGAGGACAGGAGACCTACGAGCAGTACTTC
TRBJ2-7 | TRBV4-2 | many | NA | CASSQVPSYEQYF | TGTGCCAGCAGCCAGGTTCCTTCCTACGAGCAGTACTTC
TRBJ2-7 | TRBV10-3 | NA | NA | CAISDTISVYEQYF | TGTGCCATCAGTGATACGATAAGCGTGTACGAGCAGTACTTC
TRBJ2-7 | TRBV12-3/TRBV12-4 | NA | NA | CASSPPITYEQYF | TGTGCCAGCAGTCCGCCAATCACCTACGAGCAGTACTTC
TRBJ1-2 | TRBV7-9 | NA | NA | CASSSGQEANYGYTF | TGTGCCAGCAGCTCTGGACAAGAAGCTAACTATGGCTACACCTTC
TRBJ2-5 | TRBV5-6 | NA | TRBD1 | CASSRQGYSNQPQYF | TGTGCCAGCAGCCGACAGGGATATAGCAATCAGCCCCAGTACTTC
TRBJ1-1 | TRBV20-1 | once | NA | CSASARIAGNTEAFF | TGCAGTGCTAGCGCCAGGATAGCCGGAAACACTGAAGCTTTCTTT
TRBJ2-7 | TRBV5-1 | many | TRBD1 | CASSFLPGQSYEQYF | TGCGCCAGCAGCTTCCTACCGGGACAGTCCTACGAGCAGTACTTC
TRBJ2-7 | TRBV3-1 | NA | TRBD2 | CASSQTPLLAGGPYEQYF | TGTGCCAGCAGCCAAACCCCACTCCTAGCGGGAGGCCCCTACGAGCAGTACTTC
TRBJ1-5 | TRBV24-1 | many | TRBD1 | CATSDPRDRVVDTPQHF | TGTGCCACCAGTGATCCCCGGGACAGGGTCGTGGATACGCCCCAGCATTTT
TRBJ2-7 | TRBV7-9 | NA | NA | CASSLDPYSYEQYF | TGTGCCAGCAGCTTGGATCCGTACTCCTACGAGCAGTACTTC
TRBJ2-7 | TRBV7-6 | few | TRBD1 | CASSLGQVPYEQYF | TGTGCCAGCAGTTTGGGACAGGTGCCTTACGAGCAGTACTTC
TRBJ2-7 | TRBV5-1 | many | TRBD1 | CASSRPTLQGMDEQYF | TGCGCCAGCAGCCGCCCTACTCTACAGGGGATGGACGAGCAGTACTTC
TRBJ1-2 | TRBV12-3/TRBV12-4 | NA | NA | CASSENRDYGYTF | TGTGCCAGCAGTGAGAACAGGGACTATGGCTACACCTTC
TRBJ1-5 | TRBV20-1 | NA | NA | CSAPREGNQPQHF | TGCAGTGCGCCCCGGGAGGGCAATCAGCCCCAGCATTTT
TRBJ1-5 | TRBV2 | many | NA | CASTVASDQPQHF | TGTGCCAGCACTGTGGCCTCCGATCAGCCCCAGCATTTT
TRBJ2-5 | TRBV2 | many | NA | CASSVSETQYF | TGTGCCAGCAGTGTATCGGAGACCCAGTACTTC
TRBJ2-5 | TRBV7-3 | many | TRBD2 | CASSHSIAGGETQYF | TGTGCCAGCAGCCATTCTATAGCGGGGGGGGAGACCCAGTACTTC
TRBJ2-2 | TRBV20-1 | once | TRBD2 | CSALTSGKGYEELFF | TGCAGTGCTCTTACTAGCGGGAAGGGCTACGAGGAGCTGTTTTTT
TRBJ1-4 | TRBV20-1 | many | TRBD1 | CSGTGSEEKLFF | TGCAGTGGGACAGGGTCTGAAGAAAAACTGTTTTTT
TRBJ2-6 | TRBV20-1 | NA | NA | CSARDWSPSSGANVLTF | TGCAGTGCTAGAGATTGGAGCCCCTCCTCTGGGGCCAACGTCCTGACTTTC
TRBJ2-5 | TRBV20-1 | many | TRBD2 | CSAHGLLAGQLQETQYF | TGCAGTGCTCACGGTTTACTAGCGGGACAGCTCCAAGAGACCCAGTACTTC
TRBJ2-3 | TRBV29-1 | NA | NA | CSVRDRSPDTQYF | TGCAGCGTTAGGGACCGGAGCCCAGATACGCAGTATTTT
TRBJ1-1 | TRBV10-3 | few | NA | CAIRTGGNTEAFF | TGTGCCATCAGGACAGGCGGGAACACTGAAGCTTTCTTT
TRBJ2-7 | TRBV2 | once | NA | CASNRDGPYEQYF | TGTGCCAGCAACCGGGACGGACCTTACGAGCAGTACTTC
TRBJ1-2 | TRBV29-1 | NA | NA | CSLLGQGYTF | TGCAGCTTACTAGGACAGGGCTACACCTTC
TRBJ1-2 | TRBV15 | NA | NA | CATSTETAGGYTF | TGTGCCACCAGCACCGAGACGGCGGGAGGCTACACCTTC
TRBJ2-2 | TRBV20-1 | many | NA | CSARTQRWTGELFF | TGCAGTGCCAGGACCCAGCGTTGGACCGGGGAGCTGTTTTTT
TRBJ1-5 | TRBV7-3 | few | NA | CASSLNSPDTQHF | TGTGCCAGCAGCTTAAATAGCCCAGATACGCAGCATTTT
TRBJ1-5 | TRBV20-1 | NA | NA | CSAQRGIQPQHF | TGCAGTGCGCAACGTGGCATTCAGCCCCAGCATTTT
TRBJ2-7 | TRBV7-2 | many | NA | CASSVARAREQYF | TGTGCCAGCAGCGTAGCACGGGCGAGGGAGCAGTACTTC
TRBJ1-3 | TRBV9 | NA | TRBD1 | CASSSGQGVNTIYF | TGTGCCAGCAGCTCGGGACAGGGGGTGAACACCATATATTTT
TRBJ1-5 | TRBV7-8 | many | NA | CASSLEGRGNQPQHF | TGTGCCAGCAGCTTAGAAGGCAGGGGCAATCAGCCCCAGCATTTT
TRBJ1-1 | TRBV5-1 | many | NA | CASSLHEQANTEAFF | TGCGCCAGCAGCTTACATGAACAGGCGAACACTGAAGCTTTCTTT
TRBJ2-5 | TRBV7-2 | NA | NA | CASSSLGVWSQYF | TGTGCCAGCAGCTCCTTGGGAGTTTGGTCCCAGTACTTC
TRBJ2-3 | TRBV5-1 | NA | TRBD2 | CASSFTSGSTDTQYF | TGCGCCAGCAGCTTCACTAGCGGGAGCACAGATACGCAGTATTTT
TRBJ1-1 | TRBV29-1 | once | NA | CSVKGVQGWVNTEAFF | TGCAGCGTAAAGGGGGTACAGGGCTGGGTGAACACTGAAGCTTTCTTT
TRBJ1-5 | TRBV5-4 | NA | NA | CASSLAGEQPQHF | TGTGCCAGCAGCTTGGCCGGGGAACAGCCCCAGCATTTT
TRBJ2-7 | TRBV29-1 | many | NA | CSGGYSYEQYF | TGCAGCGGGGGGTATTCCTACGAGCAGTACTTC